The entry below describes one T cell receptor beta chain. After removal of 3 bases from V and 3 bases from J, the junction contained 13 bases not matched to a gene. Germline lookup yields CDR1 LNHDA and CDR2 SQIVND (reference sequence). CDR3 size: 17 residues. This specimen comes from a study of blood T cell repertoires in COVID-19. The assay was immunoSEQ multiplex PCR, and TCRdb's table has in-frame clones only and misses some. The table lists about 120,000 clones, around four fifths of them singletons, with roughly 0.89% in the top ten. The chain couples TRBV19 to TRBJ2-7; TRBD2 aligns across 8 bases. Sequencing was carried out using peripheral blood. The receptor was isolated from a woman aged 70 to 79 with acute or convalescent COVID-19. The CDR3, as DNA: TGTGCCAGTAGTATTCAAGTAGCTGGGGGACTAGTCTACGAGCAGTACTTC. This sequence encodes CASSIQVAGGLVYEQYF. The full variable domain, with the rest looked up from reference TRBV19 and TRBJ2-7, is DGGITQSPKYLFRKEGQNVTLSCEQNLNHDAMYWYRQDPGQGLRLIYYSQIVNDFQKGDIAEGYSVSREKKESFPLTVTSAQKNPTAFYLCASSIQVAGGLVYEQYFGPGTRLTVT.